These 8 T cell receptor beta chains were sequenced from one sample in a study of blood T cell repertoires in COVID-19. Measured with immunoSEQ multiplex PCR; TCRdb has only the in-frame clones, and not every one. The sample shows about 350,000 clones, around 90% of them seen only once. The sequencing input was peripheral blood. The receptors were gathered from a woman in her sixties with COVID-19, enrolled during active disease.

The rearrangement uses TRBV28 and TRBJ2-1; 8 bases fit TRBD2. Germline V gene lookup returns CDR1 MDHEN and CDR2 SYDVKM. There are 15 residues in the CDR3. J gave up 0 bases and V 3 bases, and 1 base lay outside the gene matches. This CDR3 reads CASSFGGGSYNEQFF. DNA of the CDR3: TGTGCCAGCAGTTTCGGGGGGGGCTCCTACAATGAGCAGTTCTTC.

This chain connects TRBV4-2 to TRBJ2-1, with D possibly matching TRBD2 (6 bases). The CDR3 contains 15 residues. Trimming pared 1 base from V and 6 bases from J, leaving 13 bases between. CDR1 is LGHNA, CDR2 YNFKEQ, per germline. As DNA, the CDR3 is TGTGCCAGCAGCCAAGGTCCGCGGGGCCCCAATGAGCAGTTCTTC. It encodes CASSQGPRGPNEQFF.

This clone was seen once. This chain uses TRBV4-1 with TRBJ2-7; a possible D gene is TRBD1 (5 bases). Germline V lookup: CDR1 MGHRA, CDR2 YSYEKL. Trimming left V 4 bases short and J 0 bases short, with 16 bases between. This CDR3 region has 16 residues. The CDR3 loop reads CASSPRQTEFSYEQYF. CDR3 sequence (DNA): TGCGCCAGCAGCCCCCGACAGACGGAGTTCTCCTACGAGCAGTACTTC.

The V gene is TRBV5-1, the J gene TRBJ2-6; the match to TRBD1 covers 8 bases. J was trimmed by 4 bases and V by 3 bases; bases with no gene match: 15. The germline V gene has CDR1 SGHRS and CDR2 YFSETQ. This CDR3 is built from 19 residues. CDR3 nucleotides: TGCGCCAGCAGCTCGACCCCAGGACAGGGTACGGGGGGGGCCAACGTCCTGACTTTC. Translating it yields CASSSTPGQGTGGANVLTF.

CDR3 in DNA: TGTGCCAGCAGTCCACACTATTTACAGGGCAACGCAGATACGCAGTATTTT. This encodes CASSPHYLQGNADTQYF. The chain couples TRBV6-6 to TRBJ2-3, with D tentatively TRBD1 (6 bases). Germline V lookup: CDR1 MNHNY, CDR2 SVGAGI (reference sequence). The CDR3 is 17 amino acids. Trimming took off 5 bases at V and 4 bases at J, with 22 bases between the two ends.

This clone was counted once. The genes are TRBV18 and TRBJ1-4, with D possibly being TRBD1 (6 bases). V lost 4 bases to trimming and J lost 4 bases, with 10 bases between them. Germline CDR1 reads KGHSH; CDR2 reads LQKENI. The CDR3 sequence is 14 residues long. For the CDR3, the DNA is TGTGCCAGCTCACAGGGGGTTGGTAATGAAAAACTGTTTTTT. Protein: CASSQGVGNEKLFF.

The J gene is TRBJ2-2, the V gene TRBV5-1, with D tentatively TRBD2 (6 bases). Germline assignment: CDR1 SGHRS and CDR2 YFSETQ. The CDR3 has 14 amino acids. V lost 3 bases to trimming and J lost 5 bases, with 11 bases between them. CDR3 DNA sequence: TGCGCCAGCAGCTCGGGAGAATGGACCGGGGAGCTGTTTTTT. This encodes CASSSGEWTGELFF.

The chain recombines TRBV15 with TRBJ2-1; 8 positions match TRBD1. The CDR3 length is 16 residues. V dropped 0 bases and J dropped 5; count of bases not matched to a gene: 6. Germline CDR1 reads LNHNV; CDR2 reads YYDKDF (reference sequence). The chain's CDR3 is CATSRDRQGRNNEQFF. CDR3 in DNA: TGTGCCACCAGCAGAGATAGACAGGGGCGGAACAATGAGCAGTTCTTC.